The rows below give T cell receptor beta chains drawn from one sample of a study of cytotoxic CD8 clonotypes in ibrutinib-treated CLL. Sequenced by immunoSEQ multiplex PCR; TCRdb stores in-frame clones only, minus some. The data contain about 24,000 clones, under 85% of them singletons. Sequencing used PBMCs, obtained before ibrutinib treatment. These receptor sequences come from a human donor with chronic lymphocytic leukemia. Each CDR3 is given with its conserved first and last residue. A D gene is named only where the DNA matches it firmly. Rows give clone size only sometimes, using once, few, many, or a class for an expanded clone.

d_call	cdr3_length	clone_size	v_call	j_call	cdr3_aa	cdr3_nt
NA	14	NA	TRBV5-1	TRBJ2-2	CASSLGGVTGELFF	TGCGCCAGCAGCTTGGGAGGGGTCACCGGGGAGCTGTTTTTT
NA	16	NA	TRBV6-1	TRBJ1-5	CASSGGRTEGNQPQHF	TGTGCCAGCAGTGGCGGCCGCACTGAGGGCAATCAGCCCCAGCATTTT
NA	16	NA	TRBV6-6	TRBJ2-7	CASSYTNQDFAYEQYF	TGTGCCAGCAGTTACACAAATCAGGACTTTGCCTACGAGCAGTACTTC
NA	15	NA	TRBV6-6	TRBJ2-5	CASSYSGGRQETQYF	TGTGCCAGCAGTTACTCGGGGGGGCGCCAAGAGACCCAGTACTTC
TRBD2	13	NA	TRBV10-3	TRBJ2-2	CAISGAGTGELFF	TGTGCCATCAGTGGAGCGGGGACCGGGGAGCTGTTTTTT
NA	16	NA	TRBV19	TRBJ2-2	CASSIRRRASGGELFF	TGTGCCAGTAGTATACGGCGGAGGGCTAGTGGCGGGGAGCTGTTTTTT
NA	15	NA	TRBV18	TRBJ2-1	CASSPPSTPGNEQFF	TGTGCCAGCTCACCACCGTCCACTCCAGGGAATGAGCAGTTCTTC
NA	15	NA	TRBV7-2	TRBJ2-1	CASSYRISSYNEQFF	TGTGCCAGCAGCTACCGGATAAGCTCCTACAATGAGCAGTTCTTC
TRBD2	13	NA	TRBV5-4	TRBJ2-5	CASRGGTPGAQYF	TGTGCCAGCAGGGGGGGGACCCCGGGGGCCCAGTACTTC
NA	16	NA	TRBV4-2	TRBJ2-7	CASSQDFNGGSYEQYF	TGTGCCAGCAGCCAAGATTTTAACGGAGGCTCCTACGAGCAGTACTTC
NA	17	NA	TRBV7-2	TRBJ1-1	CASSPIGGVSRLTEAFF	TGTGCCAGCAGCCCCATCGGGGGGGTCTCCAGGTTAACTGAAGCTTTCTTT
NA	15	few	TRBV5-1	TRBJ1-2	CASRPLGPRDRGYTF	TGCGCCAGCAGGCCCTTGGGCCCCAGGGATCGAGGCTACACCTTC
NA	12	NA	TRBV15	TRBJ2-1	CATSRDFDEQFF	TGTGCCACCAGCAGAGATTTCGATGAGCAGTTCTTC
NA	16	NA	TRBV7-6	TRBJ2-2	CASSIFSGSNTGELFF	TGTGCCAGCAGCATCTTTAGCGGAAGTAACACCGGGGAGCTGTTTTTT
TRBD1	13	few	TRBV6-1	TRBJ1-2	CASSHDRGNGYTF	TGTGCCAGCAGCCACGACAGGGGGAATGGCTACACCTTC
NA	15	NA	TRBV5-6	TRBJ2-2	CASSFLRGSAGELFF	TGTGCCAGCAGCTTTTTACGGGGGAGTGCCGGGGAGCTGTTTTTT
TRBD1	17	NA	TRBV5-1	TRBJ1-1	CASSSRGRGRLNTEAFF	TGCGCCAGCAGCTCCCGCGGCAGGGGGCGCCTGAACACTGAAGCTTTCTTT
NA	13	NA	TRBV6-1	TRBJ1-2	CASNTEAGKGYTF	TGTGCCAGCAACACGGAGGCAGGCAAAGGCTACACCTTC
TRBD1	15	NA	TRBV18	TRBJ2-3	CASSPWTGVPDTQYF	TGTGCCAGCTCACCATGGACAGGGGTACCAGATACGCAGTATTTT
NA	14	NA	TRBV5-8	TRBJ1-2	CASSFNTVIYGYTF	TGTGCCAGCAGCTTTAATACAGTGATCTATGGCTACACCTTC
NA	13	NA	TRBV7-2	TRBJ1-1	CASKGGRNTEAFF	TGTGCCAGCAAAGGGGGAAGGAACACTGAAGCTTTCTTT
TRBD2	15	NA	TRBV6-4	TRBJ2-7	CAISALAGRSYEQYF	TGTGCCATCAGTGCTCTAGCGGGCCGCTCCTACGAGCAGTACTTC
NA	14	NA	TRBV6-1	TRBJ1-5	CASSEIEGDQPQHF	TGTGCCAGCAGTGAAATAGAAGGGGATCAGCCCCAGCATTTT
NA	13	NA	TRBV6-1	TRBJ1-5	CASETVSNQPQHF	TGTGCCAGCGAGACAGTTAGCAATCAGCCCCAGCATTTT
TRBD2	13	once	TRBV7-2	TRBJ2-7	CASSKQREYGQYF	TGTGCCAGCAGCAAGCAGCGGGAGTACGGGCAGTACTTC
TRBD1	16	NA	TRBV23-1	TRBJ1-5	CASSHLDRGRNQPQHF	TGCGCCAGCAGTCACCTCGACAGGGGGCGCAATCAGCCCCAGCATTTT
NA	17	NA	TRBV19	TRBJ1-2	CASSVRPGQPKRYGYTF	TGTGCCAGTAGTGTAAGACCGGGACAACCGAAACGCTATGGCTACACCTTC
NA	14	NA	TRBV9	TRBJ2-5	CASSPQGLQETQYF	TGTGCCAGCAGCCCTCAAGGACTCCAGGAGACCCAGTACTTC
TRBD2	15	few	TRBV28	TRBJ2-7	CASSLIAGAMYEQYF	TGTGCCAGCAGCTTGATAGCGGGAGCGATGTACGAGCAGTACTTC
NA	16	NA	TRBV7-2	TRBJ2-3	CASSPNPKGVTDTQYF	TGTGCCAGCAGCCCCAACCCCAAGGGAGTAACAGATACGCAGTATTTT